One and the same sample provided the 32 T cell receptor beta chains below, sequenced in a study of cytomegalovirus exposure and HLA in healthy donors. The assay was immunoSEQ multiplex PCR, and TCRdb's table has in-frame clones only and misses some. The table shows some 120,000 clones, with roughly 86% occurring only once. Sequencing input: PBMCs. Receptors originate from a man aged 25 to 40 in good health and CMV-seronegative.

The chain has TRBV27 and TRBJ2-5; 14 nucleotides match TRBD2. The ends lost 5 bases at V and 2 bases at J; junction bases unmatched: 13. CDR1 and CDR2 (germline): MNHEY, SMNVEV (reference sequence). CDR3 length: 19 amino acids. CDR3 DNA sequence: TGTGCCAGCAGTACCAGACTAGCGGGAGGGCCAGGGGGACAAGAGACCCAGTACTTC. Its protein is CASSTRLAGGPGGQETQYF.

V is TRBV5-1 and J is TRBJ2-5; D is uncertain. The CDR3 extends over 12 amino acids. Per the germline V gene, CDR1 is SGHRS and CDR2 is YFSETQ. Trimming removed 5 bases at V and 1 base at J, with 6 bases between. The CDR3 sequence is CASRVSQETQYF. As DNA, the CDR3 is TGCGCCAGCAGGGTCAGCCAAGAGACCCAGTACTTC.

This chain's CDR3 is CASSLVVRQETQYF. CDR3 DNA sequence: TGTGCCAGCAGCTTAGTAGTTCGGCAAGAGACCCAGTACTTC. The chain links TRBV11-2 to TRBJ2-5, with D unresolved. Trimming cost V 1 base and J 2 bases, with 8 bases left between them. The CDR3 covers 14 residues. The V gene's germline CDR1 is SGHAT and CDR2 FQNNGV.

This clone showed up just once. CDR3 protein: CSVGAGSNQPQHF. The CDR3 DNA follows: TGCAGCGTTGGGGCAGGTAGCAATCAGCCCCAGCATTTT. The chain has TRBV29-1 and TRBJ1-5; D remains unclear. This CDR3 region has 13 residues. Germline values: CDR1 SQVTM, CDR2 ANQGSEA. Trimming took 4 bases from V and 0 from J, leaving 7 bases between them.

The chain recombines TRBV6-1 with TRBJ2-3; 10 bases align to TRBD2. V lost 10 bases and J lost 1; bases outside the gene matches: 2. This CDR3 has 13 amino acids. Per the germline V gene, CDR1 is MNHNS and CDR2 is SASEGT. Written as DNA, the CDR3 is TGTGCCACTCTAGCGGGGGGCACAGATACGCAGTATTTT. It encodes CATLAGGTDTQYF.

The chain has TRBV9 and TRBJ2-1, with 12 bases fitting TRBD2. The J segment lost 2 bases and the V segment lost 2 bases, leaving 11 bases of the junction unmatched. CDR1 is SGDLS, CDR2 YYNGEE, per germline. The CDR3 consists of 19 residues. CDR3 residues: CASSVQGLAGPSPYNEQFF. Written as DNA, the CDR3 is TGTGCCAGCAGCGTGCAAGGACTAGCGGGGCCGTCTCCCTACAATGAGCAGTTCTTC.

This chain uses TRBV10-3 with TRBJ2-1; 11 bases match TRBD2. Germline CDR1 reads ENHRY; CDR2 reads SYGVKD. The length of the CDR3 is 17 residues. J was trimmed by 6 bases and V by 7 bases; bases with no gene match: 14. CDR3 in amino acids: CAITEAPGTSGTNEQFF. The CDR3 bases are TGTGCCATCACCGAGGCGCCCGGGACTAGCGGCACCAATGAGCAGTTCTTC.

The chain joins TRBV30 to TRBJ1-3; D call uncertain. Deletions cut 3 bases from V and 0 bases from J, with 12 bases between. Germline assignment: CDR1 GTSNPN and CDR2 SVGIG (reference sequence). The CDR3 sequence is 15 residues long. The CDR3 DNA follows: TGTGCCTGGAGCGAAGTGAGAAACTCTGGAAACACCATATATTTT. Translation: CAWSEVRNSGNTIYF.

This chain links TRBV5-1 with TRBJ2-7; no clear D gene. The V and J ends lost 4 bases and 12 bases respectively, with 20 bases between them. Germline V gene lookup returns CDR1 SGHRS and CDR2 YFSETQ. The CDR3 is 13 amino acids. This CDR3 reads CASSGFVGGLGYF. The CDR3 DNA is TGCGCCAGCAGCGGATTCGTAGGTGGCCTAGGGTACTTC.

The rearrangement uses TRBV18 and TRBJ2-3; D uncertain. This CDR3 has 12 residues. V was trimmed by 3 bases and J by 4 bases, leaving 5 bases between them. CDR1 and CDR2 from the germline V gene are KGHSH and LQKENI. The chain's CDR3 is CASSPEADTQYF. In DNA form, the CDR3 reads TGTGCCAGCTCACCCGAGGCAGATACGCAGTATTTT.

This chain links TRBV5-1 with TRBJ1-3, with D perhaps TRBD1 (6 bases). Between the trimmed V and J ends, which lost 0 bases and 4 bases, there was a span of 8 bases. CDR3 length equals 14 residues. Germline loops: CDR1 SGHRS, CDR2 YFSETQ. CDR3 DNA: TGCGCCAGCAGCTTGGGACAGGTGGGAAACACCATATATTTT. Translation gives CASSLGQVGNTIYF.

The rearrangement joins TRBV7-2 to TRBJ1-2; D unresolved. The CDR3 runs 17 residues. The V end was cut by 2 bases, the J end by 0 bases, with 16 bases between. Germline CDR1 reads SGHTA; CDR2 reads FQGNSA. In DNA form, the CDR3 reads TGTGCCAGCAGCTTAAGCCCGGCCAGGCCAGCTAACTATGGCTACACCTTC. Translating gives CASSLSPARPANYGYTF.

V gene TRBV2 combines with J gene TRBJ2-1, with 16 bases fitting TRBD2. Trimming removed 7 bases from V and 3 bases from J; junction bases left unmatched: 3. The CDR3 is 16 residues long. Germline CDR1 SNHLY, CDR2 FYNNEI. The DNA for the CDR3 is TGTGCCAGCATCGGGACTAGCGGGAGGGACTACAATGAGCAGTTCTTC. As protein: CASIGTSGRDYNEQFF. Supplemented by reference TRBV2 and TRBJ2-1, the full variable domain reads EPEVTQTPSHQVTQMGQEVILRCVPISNHLYFYWYRQILGQKVEFLVSFYNNEISEKSEIFDDQFSVERPDGSNFTLKIRSTKLEDSAMYFCASIGTSGRDYNEQFFGPGTRLTVL.

The chain combines TRBV16 with TRBJ2-7; 8 nucleotides line up with TRBD1. This CDR3 is 18 amino acids long. CDR1 and CDR2 (germline): KGHSY, FQNENV. V shed 3 bases, J shed 2 bases, and the junction held 15 bases outside the gene matches. The CDR3 spells CASSHGQGLNAQPYEQYF. The CDR3 DNA follows: TGTGCCAGCAGCCACGGACAGGGACTCAACGCCCAACCCTACGAGCAGTACTTC.

The chain joins TRBV7-2 to TRBJ2-7, with D possibly being TRBD2 (6 bases). The CDR3 is 15 amino acids. Trimming removed 5 bases from V and 0 bases from J, with 14 bases in between. The germline gives CDR1 SGHTA, CDR2 FQGNSA. The CDR3 DNA follows: TGTGCCAGCAGCCCGCGACTAGGCCACTCCTACGAGCAGTACTTC. Translation: CASSPRLGHSYEQYF. The full variable domain, its missing parts supplied by reference TRBV7-2 and TRBJ2-7, is GAGVSQSPSNKVTEKGKDVELRCDPISGHTALYWYRQSLGQGLEFLIYFQGNSAPDKSGLPSDRFSAERTGGSVSTLTIQRTQQEDSAVYLCASSPRLGHSYEQYFGPGTRLTVT.

V gene TRBV7-7 combines with J gene TRBJ2-7; 8 nucleotides align to TRBD2. The CDR3 has 16 residues. The V and J ends lost 5 bases and 5 bases, in that order; junction bases with no gene match: 14. CDR1 SSHAT and CDR2 FNYEAQ come from the germline V gene (reference sequence). CDR3 sequence (DNA): TGTGCCAGCAGCCCGGGGGATTCGGGACTAGGTAACGAGCAGTACTTC. This codes for CASSPGDSGLGNEQYF.

This clone was detected once. The rearrangement links TRBV6-6 to TRBJ2-1; TRBD1 is a possible D gene (6 bases). There are 16 residues in the CDR3. V was cut by 2 bases and J by 1 base, with 12 bases left in between. CDR1 and CDR2 (germline): MNHNY, SVGAGI (reference sequence). The CDR3 sequence is CASSYARGNSYNEQFF. DNA for the CDR3: TGTGCCAGCAGTTACGCCAGGGGAAATTCCTACAATGAGCAGTTCTTC.

This chain uses TRBV29-1 with TRBJ2-1; D is perhaps TRBD1 (6 bases). With 8 bases removed from V and 2 bases from J, the gap between germline ends came to 10 bases. Looked up from germline, CDR1 is SQVTM and CDR2 is ANQGSEA. There are 12 residues in the CDR3. CDR3 sequence: CSTQGPYNEQFF. In nucleotides, the CDR3 is TGCAGCACACAGGGTCCCTACAATGAGCAGTTCTTC.

This chain uses TRBV27 with TRBJ2-5; TRBD2 is a possible D gene (5 bases). The CDR3 totals 16 residues. V lost 2 bases, J lost 4 bases, and 17 bases lay in between. Germline values: CDR1 MNHEY, CDR2 SMNVEV (reference sequence). The CDR3 region is CASSLIAGNYRETQYF. The DNA for the CDR3 is TGTGCCAGCAGTTTAATCGCGGGTAATTATCGAGAGACCCAGTACTTC.

The J gene is TRBJ2-1, the V gene TRBV28; 10 bases are shared with TRBD2. CDR3 length: 16 residues. Germline V gene lookup returns CDR1 MDHEN and CDR2 SYDVKM. The ends lost 2 bases at V and 7 bases at J; junction bases unmatched: 8. The CDR3 here is CASSLGGVAGGNEQFF. The CDR3 nucleotides are TGTGCCAGCAGTTTAGGGGGGGTAGCGGGAGGAAATGAGCAGTTCTTC.

This rearrangement joins TRBV7-2 to TRBJ1-2, with no clear D. CDR3 length equals 15 residues. CDR1 is SGHTA and CDR2 is FQGNSA in the germline V gene. V was pared by 1 base and J by 2 bases, with 11 bases between. The CDR3 is CASSLGGAANYGYTF. CDR3 coding DNA: TGTGCCAGCAGCTTAGGCGGAGCAGCGAACTATGGCTACACCTTC.

The chain has TRBV7-8 and TRBJ1-2, with D possibly TRBD1 on 6 matching bases. V dropped 5 bases and J dropped 0 bases, with 16 bases sitting between them. The CDR3 has 16 amino acids. Per the germline V gene, CDR1 is SGHVS and CDR2 is FQNEAQ. As DNA, the CDR3 is TGTGCCAGCAGCCATTGGACAGACCGTACTAACTATGGCTACACCTTC. Encoded protein: CASSHWTDRTNYGYTF.

The rearrangement links TRBV25-1 to TRBJ1-5; a possible D gene is TRBD1 (6 bases). CDR1 and CDR2 from the germline V gene are MGHDK and SYGVNS. V lost 1 base and J 5 bases, leaving 12 bases between the germline ends. CDR3 length equals 15 residues. CDR3 in amino acids: CASSEFGGGHQPQHF. For the CDR3, the DNA is TGTGCCAGCAGTGAATTTGGGGGGGGGCATCAGCCCCAGCATTTT.

The J gene is TRBJ1-6, the V gene TRBV18; D is possibly TRBD1 (6 bases). V lost 4 bases and J 8 bases, leaving 15 bases between the germline ends. The germline CDR1 and CDR2 sequences are KGHSH and LQKENI. The CDR3 totals 15 residues. Here the CDR3 reads CASSQMDRGDSPLHF. The CDR3 coding sequence is TGTGCCAGCTCACAAATGGACAGAGGTGATTCACCCCTCCACTTT.

The chain is built from TRBV5-4 and TRBJ1-2; 9 bases match TRBD1. This CDR3 comprises 15 residues. In germline, CDR1 is SGHNT, CDR2 YYREEE (reference sequence). V lost 0 bases to trimming and J lost 6 bases; unmatched junction nucleotides: 6. DNA for the CDR3: TGTGCCAGCAGCTTGGGACAGGGGGGGCTGGATGGCTACACCTTC. Protein sequence: CASSLGQGGLDGYTF.

The gene calls are TRBV29-1 and TRBJ2-3, with 8 bases that match TRBD2. The CDR3 runs to 15 residues. V lost 3 bases, J lost 0 bases, and 5 bases stayed unmatched. From germline, CDR1 is SQVTM and CDR2 ANQGSEA. Here the CDR3 reads CSVDGQRESTDTQYF. CDR3 sequence (DNA): TGCAGCGTTGATGGGCAGCGGGAGAGCACAGATACGCAGTATTTT.

V and J are TRBV18 and TRBJ1-5; 8 nucleotides align to TRBD1. The CDR3 covers 13 residues. Germline CDR1 reads KGHSH; CDR2 reads LQKENI. The CDR3 region has the DNA TGTGGGGGGCAGGGGGCGCGCAATCAGCCCCAGCATTTT. Residues: CGGQGARNQPQHF.

This clone was detected once. The chain couples TRBV30 to TRBJ2-3; tentatively, D is TRBD2 (7 bases). Germline CDR1 reads GTSNPN; CDR2 reads SVGIG (reference sequence). V lost 2 bases and J lost 3, with 12 bases in between. This CDR3 contains 14 residues. The DNA for the CDR3 is TGTGCCTGGAGTTTAGGGAGGGGGACAGATACGCAGTATTTT. Its translation is CAWSLGRGTDTQYF.

The count of this clone is one. The V call is TRBV5-4, the J call TRBJ1-2; D might be TRBD1 (6 bases). Germline V lookup: CDR1 SGHNT, CDR2 YYREEE (reference sequence). Between the trimmed V and J ends, which lost 0 bases and 1 base, there was a span of 7 bases. The length of the CDR3 is 14 residues. Written as DNA, the CDR3 is TGTGCCAGCAGCTTGGACAGGGTTAACTATGGCTACACCTTC. Residues: CASSLDRVNYGYTF.

The chain uses TRBV5-4 and TRBJ2-7, with D possibly TRBD1 on 6 matching bases. V was shortened by 2 bases and J by 3 bases, with 12 bases between the two germline ends. Germline-derived CDR1 and CDR2 are SGHNT and YYREEE (reference sequence). This CDR3 is 14 amino acids long. In DNA form, the CDR3 reads TGTGCCAGCAGCTTTGGTGGACAGTTCTACGAGCAGTACTTC. It is translated as CASSFGGQFYEQYF.

V gene TRBV6-6 combines with J gene TRBJ1-4; no clear D gene. V dropped 8 bases and J dropped 8 bases, with 15 bases sitting between them. CDR1 is MNHNY, CDR2 SVGAGI, per germline (reference sequence). The CDR3 spans 13 residues. CDR3 in amino acids: CASSTPNMEKLFF. The CDR3 DNA reads as TGTGCCAGCTCGACACCCAATATGGAAAAACTGTTTTTT.

This clone was detected only once. This sequence joins TRBV5-4 and TRBJ1-2; 10 positions agree with TRBD1. This CDR3 is 17 amino acids long. Trimming at V came to 1 base and at J to 8 bases, leaving 14 bases not matched to a gene. The germline V gene has CDR1 SGHNT and CDR2 YYREEE (reference sequence). The CDR3 is CASSLSRLGTGAEGYTF. CDR3 coding DNA: TGTGCCAGCAGCTTGTCTCGTCTCGGGACAGGGGCAGAAGGCTACACCTTC.